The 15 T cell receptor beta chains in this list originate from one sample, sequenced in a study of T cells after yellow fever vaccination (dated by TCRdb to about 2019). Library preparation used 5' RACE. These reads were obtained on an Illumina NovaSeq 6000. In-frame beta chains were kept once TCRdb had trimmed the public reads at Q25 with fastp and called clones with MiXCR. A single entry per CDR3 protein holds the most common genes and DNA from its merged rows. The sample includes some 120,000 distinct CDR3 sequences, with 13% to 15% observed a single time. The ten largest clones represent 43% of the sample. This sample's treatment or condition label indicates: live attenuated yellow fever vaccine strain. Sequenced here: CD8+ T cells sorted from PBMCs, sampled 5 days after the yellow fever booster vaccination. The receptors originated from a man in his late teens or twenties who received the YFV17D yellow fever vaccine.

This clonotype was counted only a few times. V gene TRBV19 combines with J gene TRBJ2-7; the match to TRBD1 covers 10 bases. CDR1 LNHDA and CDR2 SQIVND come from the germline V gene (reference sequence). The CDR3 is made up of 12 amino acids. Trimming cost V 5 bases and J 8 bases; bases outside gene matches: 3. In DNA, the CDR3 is TGTGCCAGTAGTGGACAGGGGGTGAAGCAGTACTTC. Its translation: CASSGQGVKQYF.

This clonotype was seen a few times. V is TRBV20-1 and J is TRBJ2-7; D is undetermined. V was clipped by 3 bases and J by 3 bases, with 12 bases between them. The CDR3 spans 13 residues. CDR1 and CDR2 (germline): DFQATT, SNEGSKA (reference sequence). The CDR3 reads CSARPPRSYEQYV. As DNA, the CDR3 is TGCAGTGCTAGGCCCCCCCGAAGCTACGAGCAGTACGTC.

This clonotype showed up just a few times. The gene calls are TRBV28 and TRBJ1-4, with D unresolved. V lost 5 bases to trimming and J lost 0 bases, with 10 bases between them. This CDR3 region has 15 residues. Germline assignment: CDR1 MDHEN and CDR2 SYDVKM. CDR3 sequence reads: CASSPKLATNEKLFF. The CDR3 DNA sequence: TGTGCCAGCAGTCCTAAATTAGCAACTAATGAAAAACTGTTTTTT.

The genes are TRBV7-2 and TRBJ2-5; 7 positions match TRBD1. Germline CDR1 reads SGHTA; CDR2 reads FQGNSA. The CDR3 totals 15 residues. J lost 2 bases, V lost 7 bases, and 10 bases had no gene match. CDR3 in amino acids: CASTSVGTDQETQYF. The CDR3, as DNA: TGTGCCAGCACCTCAGTAGGGACAGATCAAGAGACCCAGTACTTC.

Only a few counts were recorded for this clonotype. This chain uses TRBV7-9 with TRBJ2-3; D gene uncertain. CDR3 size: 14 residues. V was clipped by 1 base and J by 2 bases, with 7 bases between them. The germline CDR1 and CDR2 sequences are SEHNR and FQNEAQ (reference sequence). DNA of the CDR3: TGTGCCAGCAGCTTAGACCGGCCCACAGATACGCAGTATTTT. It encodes CASSLDRPTDTQYF.

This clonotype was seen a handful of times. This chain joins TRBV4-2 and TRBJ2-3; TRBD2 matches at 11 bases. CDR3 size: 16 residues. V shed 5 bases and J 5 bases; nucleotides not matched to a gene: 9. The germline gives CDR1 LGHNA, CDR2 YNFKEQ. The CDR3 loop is CASSILAGAVEDTQYF. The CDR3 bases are TGTGCCAGCAGCATACTAGCGGGGGCGGTCGAAGATACGCAGTATTTT.

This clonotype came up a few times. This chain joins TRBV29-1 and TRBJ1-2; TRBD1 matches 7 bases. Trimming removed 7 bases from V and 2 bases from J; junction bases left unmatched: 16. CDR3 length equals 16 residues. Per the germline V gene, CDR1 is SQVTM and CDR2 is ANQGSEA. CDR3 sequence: CSAAPIAGTENYGYTF. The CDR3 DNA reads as TGCAGCGCAGCGCCTATTGCCGGGACAGAGAACTATGGCTACACCTTC.

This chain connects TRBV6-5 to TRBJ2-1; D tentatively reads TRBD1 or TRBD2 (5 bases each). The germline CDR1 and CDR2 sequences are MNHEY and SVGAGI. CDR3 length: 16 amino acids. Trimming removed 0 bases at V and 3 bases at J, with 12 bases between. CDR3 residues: CASSYSARDGYNEQFF. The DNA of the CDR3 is TGTGCCAGCAGTTACTCCGCCCGGGACGGCTACAATGAGCAGTTCTTC.

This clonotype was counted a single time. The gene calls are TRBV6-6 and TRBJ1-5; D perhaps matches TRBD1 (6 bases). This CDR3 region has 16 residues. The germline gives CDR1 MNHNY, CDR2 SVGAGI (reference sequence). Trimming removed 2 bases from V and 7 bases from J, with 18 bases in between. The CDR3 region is CASSYRGRGVLQPQHF. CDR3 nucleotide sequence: TGTGCCAGCAGTTACCGGGGGCGGGGGGTTCTACAGCCCCAGCATTTT.

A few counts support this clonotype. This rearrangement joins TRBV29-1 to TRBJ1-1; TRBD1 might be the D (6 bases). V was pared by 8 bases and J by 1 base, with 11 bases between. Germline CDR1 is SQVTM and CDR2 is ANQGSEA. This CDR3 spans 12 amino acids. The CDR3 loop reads CSSKGGNTEAFF. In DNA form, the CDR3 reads TGCAGCTCCAAAGGGGGGAACACTGAAGCTTTCTTT.

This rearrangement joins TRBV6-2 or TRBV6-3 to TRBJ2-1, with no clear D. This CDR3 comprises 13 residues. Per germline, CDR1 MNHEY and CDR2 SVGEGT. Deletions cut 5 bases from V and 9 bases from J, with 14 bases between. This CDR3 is CASSPLPAGEQFF. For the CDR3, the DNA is TGTGCCAGCAGTCCCCTTCCGGCTGGTGAGCAGTTCTTC.

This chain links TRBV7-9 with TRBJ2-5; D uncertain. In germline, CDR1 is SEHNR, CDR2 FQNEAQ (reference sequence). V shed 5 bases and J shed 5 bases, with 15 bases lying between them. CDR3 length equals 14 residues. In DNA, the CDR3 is TGTGCCAGCAGCACCCCGGGCCTCGGGGAGACCCAGTACTTC. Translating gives CASSTPGLGETQYF. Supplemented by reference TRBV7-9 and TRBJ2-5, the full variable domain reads DTGVSQNPRHKITKRGQNVTFRCDPISEHNRLYWYRQTLGQGPEFLTYFQNEAQLEKSRLLSDRFSAERPKGSFSTLEIQRTEQGDSAMYLCASSTPGLGETQYFGPGTRLLVL.

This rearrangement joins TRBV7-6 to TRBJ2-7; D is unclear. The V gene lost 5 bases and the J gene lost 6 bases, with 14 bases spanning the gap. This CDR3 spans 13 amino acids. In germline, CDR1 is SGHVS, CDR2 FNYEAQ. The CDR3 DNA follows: TGTGCCAGCAGCCCCGAAGGGCAAGCCGAGCAGTACTTC. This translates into CASSPEGQAEQYF.

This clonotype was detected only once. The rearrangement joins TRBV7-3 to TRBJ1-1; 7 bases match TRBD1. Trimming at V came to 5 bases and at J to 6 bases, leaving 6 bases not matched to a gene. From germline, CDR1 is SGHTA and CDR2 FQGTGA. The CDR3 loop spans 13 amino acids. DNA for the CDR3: TGTGCCAGCAGCCCACAGGGGTTACCTGAAGCTTTCTTT. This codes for CASSPQGLPEAFF. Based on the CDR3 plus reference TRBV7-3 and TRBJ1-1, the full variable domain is GAGVSQTPSNKVTEKGKYVELRCDPISGHTALYWYRQSLGQGPEFLIYFQGTGAADDSGLPNDRFFAVRPEGSVSTLKIQRTERGDSAVYLCASSPQGLPEAFFGQGTRLTVV.

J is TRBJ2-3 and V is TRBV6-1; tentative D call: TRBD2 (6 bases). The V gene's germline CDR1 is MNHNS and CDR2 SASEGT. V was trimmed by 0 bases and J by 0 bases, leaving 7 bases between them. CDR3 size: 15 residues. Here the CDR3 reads CASSEARGSTDTQYF. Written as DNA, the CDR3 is TGTGCCAGCAGTGAAGCTCGGGGGAGCACAGATACGCAGTATTTT.